A selection of T cell receptor beta chains follows, all from one sample in a study of blood T cell repertoires in COVID-19. The data were produced by immunoSEQ multiplex PCR, yet TCRdb's version contains in-frame clones alone and is incomplete. The table records roughly 100,000 clones, 81% of them present only once. Sequencing input: peripheral blood. The receptors come from a man aged 80 or over with acute or convalescent COVID-19. CDR3s include the opening cysteine and the closing phenylalanine or tryptophan.

v_call: TRBV14
j_call: TRBJ1-1
cdr3_aa: CASSQDWGQGTTEAFF

v_call: TRBV2
j_call: TRBJ2-7
cdr3_aa: CASSEEPGSYEQYF

v_call: TRBV7-3
j_call: TRBJ2-5
cdr3_aa: CASSLGPGGKETQYF

v_call: TRBV9
j_call: TRBJ2-1
cdr3_aa: CASSVTGTGAKEQFF

v_call: TRBV28
j_call: TRBJ1-1
cdr3_aa: CAVSGIGDTEAFF

v_call: TRBV18
j_call: TRBJ2-2
cdr3_aa: CASSPHGHTGELFF

v_call: TRBV28
j_call: TRBJ2-3
cdr3_aa: CASSLGALSTDTQYF

v_call: TRBV5-6
j_call: TRBJ2-7
cdr3_aa: CASSRATGVEQYF

v_call: TRBV28
j_call: TRBJ2-1
cdr3_aa: CASKLAGGPREQFF

v_call: TRBV28
j_call: TRBJ1-2
cdr3_aa: CASMSQGPNYGYTF

v_call: TRBV5-1
j_call: TRBJ2-1
cdr3_aa: CASSSGQGSYNEQFF

v_call: TRBV5-1
j_call: TRBJ2-1
cdr3_aa: CASSLEAGGYNEQFF

v_call: TRBV29-1
j_call: TRBJ2-1
cdr3_aa: CSVKRDQSYNEQFF

v_call: TRBV28
j_call: TRBJ1-2
cdr3_aa: CASSSSLTVRGYTF

v_call: TRBV10-3
j_call: TRBJ2-1
cdr3_aa: CAISGETDNEQFF

v_call: TRBV28
j_call: TRBJ1-6
cdr3_aa: CASAGTGRTYNSPLHF

v_call: TRBV25-1
j_call: TRBJ2-7
cdr3_aa: CASSETASSYEQYF

v_call: TRBV18
j_call: TRBJ2-7
cdr3_aa: CASSPDRSYEQYF

v_call: TRBV28
j_call: TRBJ1-6
cdr3_aa: CASRPGGRGQLHF

v_call: TRBV4-1
j_call: TRBJ2-5
cdr3_aa: CASRGTSGRVQETQYF

v_call: TRBV28
j_call: TRBJ1-4
cdr3_aa: CASSMDRGGRKKLFF

v_call: TRBV7-8
j_call: TRBJ2-6
cdr3_aa: CASSHLQISGANVLTF

v_call: TRBV18
j_call: TRBJ2-1
cdr3_aa: CASSSGTSGRAEQFF

v_call: TRBV28
j_call: TRBJ1-3
cdr3_aa: CASSDTGRRNTIYF

v_call: TRBV19
j_call: TRBJ1-2
cdr3_aa: CASRAPGGDYGYTF

v_call: TRBV28
j_call: TRBJ2-7
cdr3_aa: CASSFRSYEQYF

v_call: TRBV20-1
j_call: TRBJ2-1
cdr3_aa: CSPLSYNEQFF

v_call: TRBV6-2/TRBV6-3
j_call: TRBJ1-1
cdr3_aa: CASSTGMPGNTEAFF